The next 20 T cell receptor beta chains were all read from a single sample in a study of T cell changes during pregnancy in multiple sclerosis. Libraries were prepared by immunoSEQ multiplex PCR; TCRdb keeps only in-frame clonotypes and omits some of them. This table holds approximately 47,000 clones, about 90% found once. Sequenced here: peripheral blood, sampled in the first trimester of pregnancy. The receptors were sampled from a female donor with multiple sclerosis, enrolled in a pregnancy study.

There are a few counts of this clone. This chain joins TRBV4-1 and TRBJ1-2, with D uncertain. The CDR3 spans 15 residues. Trimming shortened V by 2 bases and J by 2 bases, and 12 bases separated the two germline ends. CDR1 is MGHRA and CDR2 is YSYEKL in the germline V gene. The CDR3 bases are TGCGCCAGCAGCCAATTCTCGGTACCGAACTATGGCTACACCTTC. This gives the protein CASSQFSVPNYGYTF.

This clone has just one count. The rearrangement joins TRBV5-1 to TRBJ1-1, with 7 bases identical to TRBD1. The CDR3 covers 16 residues. Per the germline V gene, CDR1 is SGHRS and CDR2 is YFSETQ. V was clipped by 4 bases and J by 3 bases; unmatched bases: 12. In DNA, the CDR3 is TGCGCCAGCAGCACCGAACAGGGGATCGGCGACACTGAAGCTTTCTTT. It yields the protein CASSTEQGIGDTEAFF.

The gene calls are TRBV7-6 and TRBJ2-7; a possible D gene is TRBD2 (5 bases). Trimming pared 3 bases from V and 2 bases from J, leaving 11 bases between. This CDR3 contains 14 residues. The germline gives CDR1 SGHVS, CDR2 FNYEAQ. CDR3 sequence reads: CASSFGSAAYEQYF. The CDR3 DNA follows: TGTGCCAGCAGCTTTGGTTCAGCGGCCTACGAGCAGTACTTC.

The gene calls are TRBV5-1 and TRBJ1-2, with D uncertain. With 1 base removed from V and 2 bases from J, the gap between germline ends came to 12 bases. Germline lookup yields CDR1 SGHRS and CDR2 YFSETQ. This CDR3 has 15 residues. CDR3 amino acids: CASSLPDGLNYGYTF. CDR3 DNA: TGCGCCAGCAGCTTGCCCGATGGGCTAAACTATGGCTACACCTTC. Supplemented by reference TRBV5-1 and TRBJ1-2, the full variable domain reads KAGVTQTPRYLIKTRGQQVTLSCSPISGHRSVSWYQQTPGQGLQFLFEYFSETQRNKGNFPGRFSGRQFSNSRSEMNVSTLELGDSALYLCASSLPDGLNYGYTFGSGTRLTVV.

J is TRBJ1-1 and V is TRBV20-1; D is ambiguous. The germline CDR1 and CDR2 sequences are DFQATT and SNEGSKA (reference sequence). The CDR3 extends over 9 amino acids. Between the trimmed V and J ends, which lost 4 bases and 8 bases, there was a span of 5 bases. CDR3 protein: CSATIEAFF. For the CDR3, the DNA is TGCAGTGCTACAATCGAAGCTTTCTTT.

The genes are TRBV15 and TRBJ2-3, with TRBD2 matching 14 bases. V shed 3 bases, J shed 4 bases, and the junction held 0 bases outside the gene matches. Per the germline V gene, CDR1 is LNHNV and CDR2 is YYDKDF (reference sequence). The CDR3 is made up of 15 amino acids. The CDR3 region is CATSRTSGGADTQYF. In DNA form, the CDR3 reads TGTGCCACCAGCAGGACTAGCGGGGGGGCAGATACGCAGTATTTT.

This chain connects TRBV27 to TRBJ2-5, with D maybe TRBD2 (5 bases). V was trimmed by 2 bases and J by 4 bases, leaving 11 bases between them. The CDR3 runs to 14 residues. Per the germline V gene, CDR1 is MNHEY and CDR2 is SMNVEV (reference sequence). The CDR3 spells CASSLRLAGETQYF. CDR3 sequence (DNA): TGTGCCAGCAGTTTAAGGCTAGCCGGAGAGACCCAGTACTTC.

The gene calls are TRBV7-2 and TRBJ1-2; TRBD1 might be the D (5 bases). The V and J ends lost 5 bases and 0 bases respectively, with 10 bases between them. CDR1 is SGHTA, CDR2 FQGNSA, per germline. This CDR3 region has 14 residues. The CDR3 sequence is CASSQGSANYGYTF. The CDR3 bases are TGTGCCAGCAGCCAGGGATCAGCTAACTATGGCTACACCTTC.

This clone is a singleton in its sample. The chain has TRBV19 and TRBJ2-5, with 8 positions matching TRBD2. Trimming cost V 3 bases and J 4 bases; bases outside gene matches: 7. The CDR3 extends over 15 amino acids. Germline assignment: CDR1 LNHDA and CDR2 SQIVND (reference sequence). As DNA, the CDR3 is TGTGCCAGTAGTATGGTCCTTCGGGGGGGAGAGACCCAGTACTTC. Translated, it gives CASSMVLRGGETQYF.

The chain combines TRBV21-1 with TRBJ1-1; the table's D gene call, TRBD1, was not cross checked with the DNA. TRBV21-1 is termed a pseudogene. The CDR3 is 16 residues long. The DNA for the CDR3 is TGTGCCAGCAGCAAAGGATTCAGGGGGCGCGAGGGGAAAGCTTTCTTT. Its translation: CASSKGFRGREGKAFF.

The chain uses TRBV5-1 and TRBJ2-5, with TRBD2 matching over 12 bases. This CDR3 spans 16 amino acids. The germline CDR1 and CDR2 sequences are SGHRS and YFSETQ. With 4 bases clipped from V and 0 bases from J, the junction kept 4 bases outside the gene matches. The chain's CDR3 is CASSPTSGGNQETQYF. The DNA of the CDR3 is TGCGCCAGCAGCCCTACTAGCGGGGGGAACCAAGAGACCCAGTACTTC.

The CDR3 here is CASTRLRETQYF. The CDR3 DNA reads as TGTGCCAGTACCCGGTTACGGGAGACCCAGTACTTC. This rearrangement joins TRBV7-2 to TRBJ2-5; D remains unclear. V lost 9 bases and J 5 bases, leaving 13 bases between the germline ends. Germline CDR1 and CDR2: SGHTA and FQGNSA. This CDR3 spans 12 amino acids.

The rearrangement joins TRBV18 to TRBJ2-5; maybe TRBD1 (6 bases). The CDR3 runs to 14 residues. Germline CDR1 and CDR2: KGHSH and LQKENI. Trimming pared 3 bases from V and 2 bases from J, leaving 10 bases between. The CDR3 here is CASSPVGQQETQYF. CDR3 coding DNA: TGTGCCAGCTCACCGGTTGGACAGCAAGAGACCCAGTACTTC. Looking up the rest from reference TRBV18 and TRBJ2-5 gives the full variable domain: NAGVMQNPRHLVRRRGQEARLRCSPMKGHSHVYWYRQLPEEGLKFMVYLQKENIIDESGMPKERFSAEFPKEGPSILRIQQVVRGDSAAYFCASSPVGQQETQYFGPGTRLLVL.

The rearrangement links TRBV9 to TRBJ2-1; D is possibly TRBD2 (7 bases). Trimming stripped 1 base from V and 3 bases from J, with 14 bases between. This CDR3 has 16 amino acids. Germline V gene lookup returns CDR1 SGDLS and CDR2 YYNGEE. CDR3 sequence reads: CASSVTGGRNYNEQFF. In DNA, the CDR3 is TGTGCCAGCAGCGTAACCGGGGGGCGGAACTACAATGAGCAGTTCTTC.

The chain recombines TRBV19 with TRBJ1-2, with a tentative D call TRBD1 (6 bases). Trimming left V 7 bases short and J 4 bases short, with 22 bases between. Germline V gives CDR1 LNHDA, CDR2 SQIVND (reference sequence). The CDR3 is 16 amino acids. CDR3 sequence (DNA): TGTGCCAGTACTATGGATGGGAACAGGGCCCGCTATGGCTACACCTTC. Its translation is CASTMDGNRARYGYTF.

V gene TRBV4-1 combines with J gene TRBJ1-4, with unresolved D. Germline assignment: CDR1 MGHRA and CDR2 YSYEKL. The V end was cut by 7 bases, the J end by 4 bases, with 19 bases between. The CDR3 covers 16 residues. The CDR3 DNA sequence: TGCGCCAGCACCCCAGGCTCCCGGTCCGGTAATGAAAAACTGTTTTTT. Amino acids: CASTPGSRSGNEKLFF.

As DNA, the CDR3 is TGCGCCAGCAGCTTGTCGGGGGGTACAGGGACGATCTATGGCTACACCTTC. Amino acids: CASSLSGGTGTIYGYTF. The V and J genes are TRBV5-1 and TRBJ1-2, with a possible D match to TRBD1 (6 bases). Germline CDR1 and CDR2: SGHRS and YFSETQ. This CDR3 has 17 residues. V lost 1 base and J 4 bases, leaving 20 bases between the germline ends.

This clone has just one count. This sequence joins TRBV5-5 and TRBJ2-7; 9 bases fit TRBD1. Looked up from germline, CDR1 is SGHKS and CDR2 is YYEKEE (reference sequence). The CDR3 covers 14 residues. Trimming took 0 bases from V and 4 from J; bases not matched to a gene: 2. CDR3 protein: CASSLAGQGYEQYF. CDR3 nucleotide sequence: TGTGCCAGCAGCTTGGCGGGACAGGGTTACGAGCAGTACTTC.

This clone was picked up a small number of times. The chain couples TRBV19 to TRBJ1-5; 12 positions agree with TRBD1. With V trimmed by 6 bases and J by 5 bases, 8 bases remained unmatched. This CDR3 region has 16 residues. Germline V CDR1 and CDR2: LNHDA, SQIVND (reference sequence). CDR3 region: CASSPGQGATYQPQHF. CDR3 coding DNA: TGTGCCAGTAGCCCGGGACAGGGGGCTACTTATCAGCCCCAGCATTTT.

This clone was detected only a few times. The rearrangement uses TRBV5-4 and TRBJ2-2; 11 nucleotides line up with TRBD2. V shed 4 bases and J 1 base; nucleotides not matched to a gene: 3. The CDR3 is 16 amino acids. The V gene's germline CDR1 is SGHNT and CDR2 YYREEE (reference sequence). The CDR3: CASSPLAGGNTGELFF. CDR3 sequence (DNA): TGTGCCAGCAGCCCCCTAGCGGGGGGGAACACCGGGGAGCTGTTTTTT. Variable domain in full (rest from reference TRBV5-4 and TRBJ2-2): ETGVTQSPTHLIKTRGQQVTLRCSSQSGHNTVSWYQQALGQGPQFIFQYYREEENGRGNFPPRFSGLQFPNYSSELNVNALELDDSALYLCASSPLAGGNTGELFFGEGSRLTVL.